The 29 T cell receptor beta chains given below trace back to one sample, sequenced in a study of beta chain features in type 1 diabetes. As every portion of the isolated RNA was reverse transcribed, the sequencing read expressed TCRB transcripts. The data were produced by immunoSEQ multiplex PCR, yet TCRdb's version contains in-frame clones alone and is incomplete. The sample consists of under 50,000 clones, about half of them appearing once. Specimen: Tregs from blood. The receptor source for this set is a woman aged 18-30 years in good health.

J is TRBJ2-6 and V is TRBV4-2; 10 nucleotides agree with TRBD1. This CDR3 region has 18 residues. The germline CDR1 and CDR2 sequences are LGHNA and YNFKEQ. V trimming: 3 bases; J trimming: 1 base; junction bases outside the gene matches: 6. The CDR3 protein is CASSHAPGQGSGANVLTF. The CDR3 DNA is TGTGCCAGCAGCCATGCGCCGGGACAGGGGTCTGGGGCCAACGTCCTGACTTTC.

By sample share, this clone is large. This sequence joins TRBV10-3 and TRBJ1-5; 8 nucleotides align to TRBD1. The CDR3 loop spans 15 amino acids. With V trimmed by 5 bases and J by 4 bases, 7 bases remained unmatched. CDR1 and CDR2 from the germline V gene are ENHRY and SYGVKD. This CDR3 is CAISLTGVDNQPQHF. The CDR3 DNA reads TGTGCCATCAGTCTGACAGGGGTAGATAATCAGCCCCAGCATTTT.

This chain uses TRBV4-1 with TRBJ1-5; TRBD1 agrees at 11 bases. The CDR3 totals 17 residues. Trimming removed 3 bases from V and 5 bases from J; junction bases left unmatched: 9. The germline gives CDR1 MGHRA, CDR2 YSYEKL. This CDR3 is CASSHPSGTGGYQPQHF. The CDR3 nucleotides read TGCGCCAGCAGCCACCCAAGTGGGACAGGGGGATATCAGCCCCAGCATTTT.

This chain links TRBV4-2 with TRBJ2-5, with 9 bases identical to TRBD1. Germline CDR1 is LGHNA and CDR2 is YNFKEQ. Trimming took 4 bases from V and 4 from J; bases not matched to a gene: 10. The CDR3 runs 16 residues. CDR3: CASSLGGTGSGETQYF. CDR3 DNA sequence: TGTGCCAGCAGCCTCGGAGGGACAGGGTCGGGAGAGACCCAGTACTTC.

The chain uses TRBV6-6 and TRBJ2-1; TRBD1 matches 7 bases. The CDR3 contains 15 residues. Germline V lookup: CDR1 MNHNY, CDR2 SVGAGI (reference sequence). The J segment lost 0 bases and the V segment lost 6 bases, leaving 5 bases of the junction unmatched. Here the CDR3 DNA reads TGTGCCAGCAGCCTGGACAGGAACTCCTACAATGAGCAGTTCTTC. It specifies CASSLDRNSYNEQFF.

The table lists this clone with a few counts. The gene calls are TRBV5-1 and TRBJ2-1; D perhaps matches TRBD1 (7 bases). The CDR3 loop spans 13 amino acids. From germline, CDR1 is SGHRS and CDR2 YFSETQ. The ends were cut back, 4 bases at V and 5 bases at J, with 10 bases in the middle. CDR3 nucleotides: TGCGCCAGCAGCGCGGGACAGAACAATGAGCAGTTCTTC. As protein: CASSAGQNNEQFF.

The V and J genes are TRBV7-2 and TRBJ1-1; 7 bases match TRBD1. Per germline, CDR1 SGHTA and CDR2 FQGNSA. This CDR3 has 15 amino acids. V lost 5 bases to trimming and J lost 1 base; unmatched junction nucleotides: 7. Here the CDR3 DNA reads TGTGCCAGCAGCCCCCAGGGACAGCGGAACACTGAAGCTTTCTTT. Amino acid sequence: CASSPQGQRNTEAFF.

V and J are TRBV10-1 and TRBJ2-2, with TRBD2 matching 12 bases. The ends lost 8 bases at V and 1 base at J; junction bases unmatched: 5. This CDR3 comprises 16 residues. The germline V gene encodes CDR1 WNHNN and CDR2 SYGVQD (reference sequence). The CDR3 DNA sequence: TGCGCCAGCGGTCGGACTAGCGGGGAGAACACCGGGGAGCTGTTTTTT. It encodes CASGRTSGENTGELFF.

This clone has just a few counts. The chain employs TRBV28 and TRBJ2-7; D perhaps matches TRBD1 (5 bases). CDR3 length: 15 amino acids. Per the germline V gene, CDR1 is MDHEN and CDR2 is SYDVKM. V was shortened by 8 bases and J by 2 bases, with 19 bases between the two germline ends. CDR3 nucleotide sequence: TGTGCCAGCGACCCTTACCCTGGGGCCCCCTACGAGCAGTACTTC. Translating gives CASDPYPGAPYEQYF.

The chain combines TRBV5-1 with TRBJ1-4; no clear D. The V gene lost 0 bases and the J gene lost 1 base, with 4 bases spanning the gap. CDR1 SGHRS and CDR2 YFSETQ come from the germline V gene. The CDR3 covers 14 residues. The CDR3 DNA is TGCGCCAGCAGCTTGGGACAAACTAATGAAAAACTGTTTTTT. It codes for CASSLGQTNEKLFF.

The chain links TRBV29-1 to TRBJ2-7; 14 bases are a match to TRBD2. V was pared by 4 bases and J by 2 bases, with 4 bases of the junction left unmatched. This CDR3 has 15 amino acids. The germline V gene encodes CDR1 SQVTM and CDR2 ANQGSEA. In DNA, the CDR3 is TGCAGCGTTGCAGGGACTAGCGGGGGAACCTACGAGCAGTACTTC. Protein sequence: CSVAGTSGGTYEQYF.

The gene calls are TRBV6-6 and TRBJ1-5; 8 bases match TRBD1. Looked up from germline, CDR1 is MNHNY and CDR2 is SVGAGI (reference sequence). Trimming removed 2 bases from V and 5 bases from J; junction bases left unmatched: 8. The CDR3 contains 16 residues. The CDR3 nucleotides read TGTGCCAGCAGTTACCCGAGACAGGGGCGAGATCAGCCCCAGCATTTT. It yields the protein CASSYPRQGRDQPQHF.

Notes on this clone: Relative to the germline gene, one junction end is altered; a read error may explain this. The CDR3 loop is CATYLQGGHVVF. DNA for the CDR3: TGTGCCACCTATCTACAGGGTGGCCACGTCGTCTTT. V and J are TRBV2 and TRBJ1-1; a weak D match, TRBD1 (6 bases). Looked up from germline, CDR1 is SNHLY and CDR2 is FYNNEI. There are 12 residues in the CDR3.

This clone appeared a few times. The chain links TRBV10-3 to TRBJ1-1; D perhaps matches TRBD1 (5 bases). Between the trimmed V and J ends, which lost 11 bases and 1 base, there was a span of 20 bases. The germline V gene has CDR1 ENHRY and CDR2 SYGVKD. The CDR3 spans 15 residues. CDR3 amino acids: CAARQGPRENTEAFF. The CDR3 region has the DNA TGTGCCGCCCGGCAGGGTCCTAGGGAGAACACTGAAGCTTTCTTT.

The rearrangement links TRBV23-1 to TRBJ2-1; the D gene is possibly TRBD1 (5 bases). TRBV23-1 is placed among ORFs of uncertain function. The CDR3 is 14 amino acids. V gave up 6 bases and J gave up 2 bases, with 11 bases separating them. CDR3 DNA: TGCGCCAGCAGGGGGCAGATTACCTACAATGAGCAGTTCTTC. It translates to CASRGQITYNEQFF.

The chain links TRBV27 to TRBJ2-1, with TRBD2 matching 8 bases. CDR1 and CDR2 (germline): MNHEY, SMNVEV (reference sequence). The CDR3 extends over 16 amino acids. V lost 2 bases and J lost 13; bases outside the gene matches: 16. CDR3 DNA: TGTGCCAGCAGTTTACGTCCGGGAGGGGTGCTTAGTGATCAGTTCTTC. Protein product: CASSLRPGGVLSDQFF.

In its sample, this clone was seen a few times. CDR3: CATRRRDTDTQYF. The CDR3 nucleotides are TGTGCCACCAGAAGACGGGACACAGATACGCAGTATTTT. J is TRBJ2-3 and V is TRBV15, with D tentatively TRBD2 (5 bases). The V end lost 6 bases, the J end lost 2 bases, and 9 bases lay between the germline ends. This CDR3 comprises 13 residues. The germline V gene has CDR1 LNHNV and CDR2 YYDKDF (reference sequence).

The chain employs TRBV6-6 and TRBJ1-2; TRBD1 aligns across 7 bases. The CDR3 runs to 14 residues. V lost 2 bases and J lost 4; bases outside the gene matches: 4. The germline gives CDR1 MNHNY, CDR2 SVGAGI (reference sequence). The CDR3 nucleotides are TGTGCCAGCAGTTACCGACAGGGTGGCTATGGCTACACCTTC. This encodes CASSYRQGGYGYTF.

A few counts support this clone. The rearrangement uses TRBV7-2 and TRBJ2-7; TRBD2 aligns across 7 bases. Germline V CDR1 and CDR2: SGHTA, FQGNSA. This CDR3 comprises 15 residues. V trimming: 3 bases; J trimming: 5 bases; junction bases outside the gene matches: 10. The CDR3 is CASSFLGRGSNEQYF. The CDR3 bases are TGTGCCAGCAGCTTCCTCGGGCGGGGGAGCAACGAGCAGTACTTC. The full variable domain, in which reference TRBV7-2 and TRBJ2-7 provide the parts outside the CDR3, is GAGVSQSPSNKVTEKGKDVELRCDPISGHTALYWYRQSLGQGLEFLIYFQGNSAPDKSGLPSDRFSAERTGGSVSTLTIQRTQQEDSAVYLCASSFLGRGSNEQYFGPGTRLTVT.

The chain uses TRBV6-6 and TRBJ2-1; 8 bases align to TRBD2. V was clipped by 2 bases and J by 5 bases; unmatched bases: 5. CDR1 is MNHNY and CDR2 is SVGAGI in the germline V gene (reference sequence). The CDR3 runs to 15 residues. The CDR3 reads CASSYQRESHNEQFF. The CDR3 DNA is TGTGCCAGCAGTTACCAGCGGGAGAGTCACAATGAGCAGTTCTTC.

The chain is built from TRBV27 and TRBJ2-5; a weak D match, TRBD2 (6 bases). The DNA end lines up better with TRBJ2-7; the J call may be wrong. The germline V gene encodes CDR1 MNHEY and CDR2 SMNVEV (reference sequence). This CDR3 is built from 13 residues. The CDR3: CASSFAGTYEQYF. The CDR3 DNA sequence: TGTGCCAGCAGTTTCGCGGGAACCTACGAGCAGTACTTC.

The V call is TRBV27, the J call TRBJ1-2; D might be TRBD1 (6 bases). CDR3 size: 14 residues. V lost 3 bases, J lost 7 bases, and 15 bases lay in between. Germline CDR1 MNHEY, CDR2 SMNVEV (reference sequence). The CDR3 loop reads CASSLGGPSRGYTF. In nucleotides, the CDR3 is TGTGCCAGCAGTTTGGGGGGGCCGTCTCGTGGCTACACCTTC.

Sample share makes this clone medium-sized. This sequence joins TRBV7-2 and TRBJ2-1; D perhaps matches TRBD1 (5 bases). CDR1 SGHTA and CDR2 FQGNSA come from the germline V gene. Between the trimmed V and J ends, which lost 7 bases and 8 bases, there was a span of 9 bases. The CDR3 has 11 residues. CDR3 bases: TGTGCCAGCACCTGGGGCGATGAGCAGTTCTTC. Translated: CASTWGDEQFF.

This clone was picked up a small number of times. The chain recombines TRBV29-1 with TRBJ2-7; D is perhaps TRBD1 (6 bases). Trimming cost V 7 bases and J 0 bases, with 13 bases left between them. Looked up from germline, CDR1 is SQVTM and CDR2 is ANQGSEA. The CDR3 is made up of 13 amino acids. The CDR3 nucleotides are TGCAGCGCACAGGGCTATCGCTCCTACGAGCAGTACTTC. It translates to CSAQGYRSYEQYF.

This clone was counted between two and nine times. The genes are TRBV10-3 and TRBJ2-1; 12 nucleotides agree with TRBD2. The CDR3 runs 16 residues. The J segment lost 8 bases and the V segment lost 6 bases, leaving 11 bases of the junction unmatched. Looked up from germline, CDR1 is ENHRY and CDR2 is SYGVKD. CDR3 bases: TGTGCCATCAGCCCGGGTAGGACTAGCGGGGCGGATGAGCAGTTCTTC. It specifies CAISPGRTSGADEQFF.

The V and J genes are TRBV5-6 and TRBJ2-5; 10 nucleotides align to TRBD2. Trimming removed 1 base from V and 5 bases from J; junction bases left unmatched: 11. The CDR3 loop spans 17 amino acids. From germline, CDR1 is SGHDT and CDR2 YYEEEE. The CDR3 nucleotides read TGTGCCAGCAGCTTGATTCTAGCGGGAGAGGGAGGGGAGACCCAGTACTTC. Protein sequence: CASSLILAGEGGETQYF.

This clone was seen more than once but under ten times. The rearrangement links TRBV7-3 to TRBJ2-2; 9 positions agree with TRBD1. Germline V gene sequence: CDR1 SGHTA, CDR2 FQGTGA. V was clipped by 2 bases and J by 6 bases; unmatched bases: 7. CDR3 length: 16 residues. The chain's CDR3 is CASSLPRTGVAGELFF. CDR3 in DNA: TGTGCCAGCAGCTTACCTCGGACAGGGGTGGCCGGGGAGCTGTTTTTT.

The CDR3 nucleotides read TGTGCCAGCAGTTTAGTCGGAGATGGCAATCAGCCCCAGCATTTT. It encodes CASSLVGDGNQPQHF. This chain connects TRBV28 to TRBJ1-5; D is uncertain. Trimming shortened V by 2 bases and J by 2 bases, and 10 bases separated the two germline ends. The CDR3 sequence is 15 residues long. CDR1 and CDR2 from the germline V gene are MDHEN and SYDVKM.

V is TRBV18 and J is TRBJ2-5; D might be TRBD2 (5 bases). The CDR3 has 13 amino acids. V lost 4 bases and J lost 3, with 9 bases in between. Germline V gives CDR1 KGHSH, CDR2 LQKENI. The CDR3 reads CASSQNGEETQYF. The CDR3 nucleotides are TGTGCCAGCTCACAAAACGGGGAAGAGACCCAGTACTTC.